Following are 4 T cell receptor beta chains from one sample sequenced in a study of T cell responses to AZD1222 COVID-19 vaccine. TCRdb keeps only in-frame clones here, not all; method: immunoSEQ multiplex PCR. The sample has under 150,000 clones; roughly 92% are singletons. Material: peripheral blood, obtained on day 0 of AZD1222 vaccination. The receptors shown here come from an adult in good health.

The chain recombines TRBV7-9 with TRBJ2-2; unclear D gene. Trimming stripped 8 bases from V and 3 bases from J, with 7 bases between. The CDR3 spans 12 residues. Germline CDR1 is SEHNR and CDR2 is FQNEAQ (reference sequence). As DNA, the CDR3 is TGTGCCAGCGGCGACTACACCGGGGAGCTGTTTTTT. It codes for CASGDYTGELFF.

The chain combines TRBV14 with TRBJ2-2, with TRBD2 identical over 12 bases. The CDR3 consists of 20 residues. Trimming cost V 1 base and J 7 bases; bases outside gene matches: 16. Germline V gene data show CDR1 as SGHDN and CDR2 as FVKESK. Written as DNA, the CDR3 is TGTGCCAGCAGCCAAGCCGGGATTTTTCTAGCGGGAGGGCAGAACGGGGAGCTGTTTTTT. Its protein product is CASSQAGIFLAGGQNGELFF.

This clone was seen once. The V gene is TRBV2, the J gene TRBJ1-5, with D unresolved. The germline CDR1 and CDR2 sequences are SNHLY and FYNNEI. Trimming took 6 bases from V and 0 from J, leaving 12 bases between them. This CDR3 has 15 residues. CDR3 bases: TGTGCCAGCAGGCTCACAGAAAATAGCAATCAGCCCCAGCATTTT. This translates into CASRLTENSNQPQHF. The variable domain in full, with the rest retrieved from reference TRBV2 and TRBJ1-5, is EPEVTQTPSHQVTQMGQEVILRCVPISNHLYFYWYRQILGQKVEFLVSFYNNEISEKSEIFDDQFSVERPDGSNFTLKIRSTKLEDSAMYFCASRLTENSNQPQHFGDGTRLSIL.

This chain links TRBV2 with TRBJ2-7; 7 nucleotides match TRBD1. Germline lookup yields CDR1 SNHLY and CDR2 FYNNEI. The CDR3 length is 14 residues. With 4 bases clipped from V and 0 bases from J, the junction kept 3 bases outside the gene matches. The CDR3 bases are TGTGCCAGCAGTGCCCGGGACAGCTCCTACGAGCAGTACTTC. This translates into CASSARDSSYEQYF.